This T cell receptor beta chain was sequenced for a study of shared clonotypes between healthy human individuals. As for the study in general: Each donor's CD8 memory used one plate, CD8 naive two, each CD4 subset three. Study-wide results and caveats: In the sorted subsets, rarefaction showed sequencing was incomplete despite large depth.

In the authors' workflow: There were no quality scores in the junction-only immunoSEQ sequences, so filtering differed. Profiling relied on immunoSEQ multiplex PCR, and the TCRdb table lists in-frame clones only, not all of them. V and J calls and clone size are those listed in that table; D and trimming were worked out from the DNA. This table has over 2 million clones, around 95% appearing once. A word on this clone: Its antigen is still unknown.

Germline CDR1 reads SGHDT; CDR2 reads YYEEEE. V dropped 4 bases and J dropped 6; count of bases not matched to a gene: 8. This CDR3 is built from 15 residues. Source material: naive CD4+ T cells sorted from blood. Subset: CD45RA+ positively selected. The source of this sequence is a man younger than 35 in good health. The V and J genes are TRBV5-6 and TRBJ2-1; 9 bases are shared with TRBD1. The CDR3 loop is CASSTGDREVNEQFF. Written as DNA, the CDR3 is TGTGCCAGCAGCACCGGGGACAGGGAGGTCAATGAGCAGTTCTTC.